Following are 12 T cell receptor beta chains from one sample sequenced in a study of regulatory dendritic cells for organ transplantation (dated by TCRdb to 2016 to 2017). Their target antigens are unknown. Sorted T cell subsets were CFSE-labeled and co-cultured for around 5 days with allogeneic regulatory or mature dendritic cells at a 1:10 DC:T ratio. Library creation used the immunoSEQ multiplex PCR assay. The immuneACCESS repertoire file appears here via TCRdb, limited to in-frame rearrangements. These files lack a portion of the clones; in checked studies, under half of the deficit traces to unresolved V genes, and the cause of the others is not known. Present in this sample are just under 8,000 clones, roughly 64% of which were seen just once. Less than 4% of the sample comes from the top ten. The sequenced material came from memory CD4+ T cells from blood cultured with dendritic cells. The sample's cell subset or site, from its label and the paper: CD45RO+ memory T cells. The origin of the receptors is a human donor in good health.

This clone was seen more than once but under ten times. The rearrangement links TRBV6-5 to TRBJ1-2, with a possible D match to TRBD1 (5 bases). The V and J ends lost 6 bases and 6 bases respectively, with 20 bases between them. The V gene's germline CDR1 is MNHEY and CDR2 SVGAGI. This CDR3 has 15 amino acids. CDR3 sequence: CASSPPGGVLDGYTF. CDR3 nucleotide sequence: TGTGCCAGCAGCCCCCCCGGGGGAGTTCTCGATGGCTACACCTTC.

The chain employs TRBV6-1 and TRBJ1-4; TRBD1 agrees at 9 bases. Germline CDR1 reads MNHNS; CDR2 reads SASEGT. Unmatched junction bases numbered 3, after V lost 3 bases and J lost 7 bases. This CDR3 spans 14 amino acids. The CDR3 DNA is TGTGCCAGCAGTGAGGGACAGGGCAGTGAAAAACTGTTTTTT. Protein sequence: CASSEGQGSEKLFF.

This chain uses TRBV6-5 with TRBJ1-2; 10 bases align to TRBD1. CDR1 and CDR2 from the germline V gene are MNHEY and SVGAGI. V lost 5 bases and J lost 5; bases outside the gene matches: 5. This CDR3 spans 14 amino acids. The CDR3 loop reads CASSDPGQGYGYTF. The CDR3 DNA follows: TGTGCCAGCAGTGACCCGGGACAGGGGTATGGCTACACCTTC.

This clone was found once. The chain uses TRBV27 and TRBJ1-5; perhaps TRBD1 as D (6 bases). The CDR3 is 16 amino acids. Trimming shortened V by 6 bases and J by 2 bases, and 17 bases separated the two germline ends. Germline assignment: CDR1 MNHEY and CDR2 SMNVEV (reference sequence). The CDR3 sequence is CASRSGTMLGNQPQHF. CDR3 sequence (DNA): TGTGCCAGCAGATCCGGGACAATGCTGGGCAATCAGCCCCAGCATTTT.

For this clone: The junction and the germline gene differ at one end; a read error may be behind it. CDR3 residues: CASSPGTGSFEQYF. The CDR3 DNA sequence: TGTGCCAGCAGCCCCGGGACAGGCTCCTTCGAGCAGTACTTC. The rearrangement links TRBV6-5 to TRBJ2-7, with 8 bases matching TRBD1. The CDR3 length is 14 residues. Germline lookup yields CDR1 MNHEY and CDR2 SVGAGI.

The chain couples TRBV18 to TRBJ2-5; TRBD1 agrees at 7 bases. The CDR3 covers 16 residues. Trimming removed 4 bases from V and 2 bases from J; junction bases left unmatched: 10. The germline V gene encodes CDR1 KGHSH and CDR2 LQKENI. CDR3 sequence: CASSLRDSKLQETQYF. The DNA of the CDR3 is TGTGCCAGCTCACTTAGGGACAGTAAATTACAAGAGACCCAGTACTTC.

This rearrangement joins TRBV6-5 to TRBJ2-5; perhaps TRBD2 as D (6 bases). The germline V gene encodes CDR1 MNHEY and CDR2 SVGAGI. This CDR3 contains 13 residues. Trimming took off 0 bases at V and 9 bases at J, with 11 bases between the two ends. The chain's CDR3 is CASSYSVREAQYF. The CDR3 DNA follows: TGTGCCAGCAGTTACTCGGTCAGGGAGGCCCAGTACTTC.

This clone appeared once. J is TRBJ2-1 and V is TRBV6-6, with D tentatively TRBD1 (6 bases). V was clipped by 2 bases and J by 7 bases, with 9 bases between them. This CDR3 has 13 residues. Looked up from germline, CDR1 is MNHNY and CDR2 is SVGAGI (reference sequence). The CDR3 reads CASSYQGMNEQFF. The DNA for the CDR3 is TGTGCCAGCAGTTACCAGGGGATGAATGAGCAGTTCTTC.

The CDR3 DNA follows: TGTGCCAGCAATTCTTTGGGCTTTGAAGCTTTCTTT. Translation: CASNSLGFEAFF. The rearrangement uses TRBV2 and TRBJ1-1; D remains ambiguous. Trimming took 7 bases from V and 7 from J, leaving 13 bases between them. Per germline, CDR1 SNHLY and CDR2 FYNNEI. This CDR3 spans 12 amino acids.

The CDR3 DNA reads TGTGCCAGCAGTGAGGGACAGGGGAACACTGAAGCTTTCTTT. Encoded protein: CASSEGQGNTEAFF. The V call is TRBV6-1, the J call TRBJ1-1, with 9 bases that match TRBD1. The germline V gene has CDR1 MNHNS and CDR2 SASEGT. V lost 3 bases to trimming and J lost 1 base; unmatched junction nucleotides: 0. The CDR3 consists of 14 residues.

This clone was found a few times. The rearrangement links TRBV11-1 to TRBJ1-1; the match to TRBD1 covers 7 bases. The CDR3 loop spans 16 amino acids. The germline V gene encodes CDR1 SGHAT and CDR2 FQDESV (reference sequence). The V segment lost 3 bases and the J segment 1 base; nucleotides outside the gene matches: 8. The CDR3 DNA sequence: TGTGCCAGCAGCTTCGGACAGGCTGGGAGGAACACTGAAGCTTTCTTT. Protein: CASSFGQAGRNTEAFF.

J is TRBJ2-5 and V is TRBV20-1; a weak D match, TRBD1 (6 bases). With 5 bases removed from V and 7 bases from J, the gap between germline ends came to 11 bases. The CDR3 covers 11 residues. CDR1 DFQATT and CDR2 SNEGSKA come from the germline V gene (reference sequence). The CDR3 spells CSAGQGGTQYF. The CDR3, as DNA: TGCAGTGCTGGCCAAGGGGGGACCCAGTACTTC.